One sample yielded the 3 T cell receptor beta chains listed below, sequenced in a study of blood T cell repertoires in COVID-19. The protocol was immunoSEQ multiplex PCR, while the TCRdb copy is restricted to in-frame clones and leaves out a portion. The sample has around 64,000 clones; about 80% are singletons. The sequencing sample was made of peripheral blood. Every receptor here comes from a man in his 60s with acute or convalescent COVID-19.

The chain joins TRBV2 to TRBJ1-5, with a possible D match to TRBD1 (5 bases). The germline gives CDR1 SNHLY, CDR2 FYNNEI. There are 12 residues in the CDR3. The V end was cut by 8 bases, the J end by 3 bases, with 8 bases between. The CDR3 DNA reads TGTGCCAGCTCGGGGGTCAATCAGCCCCAGCATTTT. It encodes CASSGVNQPQHF.

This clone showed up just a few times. CDR3 nucleotide sequence: TGTGCCAGCAGTTTAGGACAATACTATGGCTACACCTTC. Its translation is CASSLGQYYGYTF. The J gene is TRBJ1-2, the V gene TRBV28, with D maybe TRBD1 (5 bases). V lost 2 bases and J 3 bases, leaving 7 bases between the germline ends. This CDR3 is 13 amino acids long. CDR1 is MDHEN and CDR2 is SYDVKM in the germline V gene.

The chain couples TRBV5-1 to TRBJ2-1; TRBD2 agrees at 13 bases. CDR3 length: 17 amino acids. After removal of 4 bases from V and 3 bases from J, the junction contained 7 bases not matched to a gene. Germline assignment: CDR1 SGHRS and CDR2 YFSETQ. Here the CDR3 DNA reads TGCGCCAGCAGCACGGGGACTAGCGGGAATATCTACAATGAGCAGTTCTTC. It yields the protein CASSTGTSGNIYNEQFF.